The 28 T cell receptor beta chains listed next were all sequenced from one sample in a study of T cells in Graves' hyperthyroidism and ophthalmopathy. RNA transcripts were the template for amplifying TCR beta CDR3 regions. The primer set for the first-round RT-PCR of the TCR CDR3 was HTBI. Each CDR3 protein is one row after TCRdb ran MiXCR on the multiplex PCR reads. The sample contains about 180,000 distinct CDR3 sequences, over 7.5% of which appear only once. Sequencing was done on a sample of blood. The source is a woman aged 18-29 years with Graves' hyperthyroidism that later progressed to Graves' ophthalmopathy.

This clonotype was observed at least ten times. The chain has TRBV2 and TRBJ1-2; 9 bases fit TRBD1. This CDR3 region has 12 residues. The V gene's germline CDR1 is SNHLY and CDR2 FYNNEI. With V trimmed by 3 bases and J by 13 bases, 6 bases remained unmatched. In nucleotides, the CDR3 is TGTGCCAGCAGTGACTCGGGACAGGGTCTCACCTTC. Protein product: CASSDSGQGLTF.

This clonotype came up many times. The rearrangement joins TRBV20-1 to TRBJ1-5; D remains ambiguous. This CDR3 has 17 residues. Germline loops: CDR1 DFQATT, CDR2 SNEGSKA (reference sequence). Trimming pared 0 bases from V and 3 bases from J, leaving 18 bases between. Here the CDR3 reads CSARDPGMTEANQPQHF. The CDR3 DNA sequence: TGCAGTGCTAGAGATCCGGGGATGACGGAGGCCAATCAGCCCCAGCATTTT.

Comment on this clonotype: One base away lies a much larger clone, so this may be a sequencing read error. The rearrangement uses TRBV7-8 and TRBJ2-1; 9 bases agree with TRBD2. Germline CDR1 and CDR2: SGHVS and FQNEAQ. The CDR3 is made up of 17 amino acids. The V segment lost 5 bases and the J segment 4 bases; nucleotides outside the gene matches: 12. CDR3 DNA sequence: TGTGCCAGCAGCCTCCATTTAGCGGGAGCCACTTACAATGAGCAGTTCTTC. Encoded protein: CASSLHLAGATYNEQFF.

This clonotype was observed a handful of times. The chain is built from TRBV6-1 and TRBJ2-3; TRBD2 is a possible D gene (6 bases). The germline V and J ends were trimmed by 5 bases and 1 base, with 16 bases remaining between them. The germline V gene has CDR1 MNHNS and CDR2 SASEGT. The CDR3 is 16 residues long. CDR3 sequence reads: CASSYPGRRGTDTQYF. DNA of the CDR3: TGTGCCAGCAGTTACCCCGGAAGGAGGGGCACAGATACGCAGTATTTT.

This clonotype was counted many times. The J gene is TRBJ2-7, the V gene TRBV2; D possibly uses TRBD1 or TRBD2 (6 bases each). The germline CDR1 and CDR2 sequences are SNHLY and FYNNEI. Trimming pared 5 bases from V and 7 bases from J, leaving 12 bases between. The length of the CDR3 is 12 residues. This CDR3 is CASSRGPVEQYF. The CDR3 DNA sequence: TGTGCCAGCAGTCGGGGGCCTGTGGAGCAGTACTTC.

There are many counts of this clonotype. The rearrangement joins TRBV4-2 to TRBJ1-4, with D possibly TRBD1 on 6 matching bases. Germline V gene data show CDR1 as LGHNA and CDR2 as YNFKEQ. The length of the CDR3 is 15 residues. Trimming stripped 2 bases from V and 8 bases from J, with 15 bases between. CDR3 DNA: TGTGCCAGCAGCCAACAAGACAGGACGGACGAAAAACTGTTTTTT. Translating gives CASSQQDRTDEKLFF.

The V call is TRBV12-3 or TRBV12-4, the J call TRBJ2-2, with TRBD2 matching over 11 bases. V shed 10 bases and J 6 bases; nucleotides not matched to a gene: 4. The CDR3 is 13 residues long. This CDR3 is CATIAGGSGELFF. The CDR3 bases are TGTGCCACAATAGCGGGGGGGTCCGGGGAGCTGTTTTTT.

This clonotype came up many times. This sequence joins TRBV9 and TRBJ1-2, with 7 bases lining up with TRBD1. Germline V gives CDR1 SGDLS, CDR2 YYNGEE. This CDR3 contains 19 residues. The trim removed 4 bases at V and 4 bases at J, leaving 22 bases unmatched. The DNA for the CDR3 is TGTGCCAGCAGCAACGACGGCAGGGGGAGGAGTGGTGCTTTCTATGGCTACACCTTC. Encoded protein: CASSNDGRGRSGAFYGYTF.

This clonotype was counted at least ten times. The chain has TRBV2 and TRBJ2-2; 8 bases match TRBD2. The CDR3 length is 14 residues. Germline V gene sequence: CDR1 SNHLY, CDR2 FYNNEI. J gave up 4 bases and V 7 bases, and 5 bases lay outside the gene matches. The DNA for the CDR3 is TGTGCCAGCATTCGGCTAGCGGGCACCGGGGAGCTGTTTTTT. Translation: CASIRLAGTGELFF.

This CDR3 is CSARTGGNQPQHF. The CDR3 nucleotides are TGCAGTGCTAGAACAGGGGGCAATCAGCCCCAGCATTTT. The V and J genes are TRBV20-1 and TRBJ1-5; 7 nucleotides align to TRBD1. The CDR3 is made up of 13 amino acids. Trimming cost V 2 bases and J 2 bases; bases outside gene matches: 0. Germline V gene sequence: CDR1 DFQATT, CDR2 SNEGSKA (reference sequence).

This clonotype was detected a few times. The DNA of the CDR3 is TGTGCCAGCAGTTTTGGGTCGGGGGGGCTTTTCTATGAGCAGTTCTTC. Protein product: CASSFGSGGLFYEQFF. The chain links TRBV12-3 or TRBV12-4 to TRBJ2-1; 8 bases are a match to TRBD2. Trimming took 3 bases from V and 8 from J; bases not matched to a gene: 12. There are 16 residues in the CDR3.

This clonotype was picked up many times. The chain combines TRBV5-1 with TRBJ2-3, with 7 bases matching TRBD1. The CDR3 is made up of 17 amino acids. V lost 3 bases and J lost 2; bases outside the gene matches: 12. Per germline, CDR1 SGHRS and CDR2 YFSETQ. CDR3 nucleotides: TGCGCCAGCAGCTCAGTGGGGGACAGTTTTTTCACAGATACGCAGTATTTT. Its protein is CASSSVGDSFFTDTQYF.

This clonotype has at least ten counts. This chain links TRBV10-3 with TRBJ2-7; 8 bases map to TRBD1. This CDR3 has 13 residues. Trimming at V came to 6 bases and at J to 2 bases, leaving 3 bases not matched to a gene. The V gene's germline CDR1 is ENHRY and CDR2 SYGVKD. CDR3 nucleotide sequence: TGTGCCATCAGGAAACAGGGGGCCTACGAGCAGTACTTC. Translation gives CAIRKQGAYEQYF.

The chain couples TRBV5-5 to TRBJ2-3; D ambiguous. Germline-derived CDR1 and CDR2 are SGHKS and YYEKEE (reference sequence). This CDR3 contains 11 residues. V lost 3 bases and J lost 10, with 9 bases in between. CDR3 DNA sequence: TGTGCCAGCAGCTCGCGCCAGGCGCAGTATTTT. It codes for CASSSRQAQYF.

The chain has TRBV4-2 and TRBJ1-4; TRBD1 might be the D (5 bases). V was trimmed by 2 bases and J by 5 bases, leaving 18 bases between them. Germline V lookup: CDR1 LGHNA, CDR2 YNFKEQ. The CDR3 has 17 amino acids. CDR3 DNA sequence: TGTGCCAGCAGCCAAATTGTTCTGACAGACAAGAATGAAAAACTGTTTTTT. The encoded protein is CASSQIVLTDKNEKLFF.

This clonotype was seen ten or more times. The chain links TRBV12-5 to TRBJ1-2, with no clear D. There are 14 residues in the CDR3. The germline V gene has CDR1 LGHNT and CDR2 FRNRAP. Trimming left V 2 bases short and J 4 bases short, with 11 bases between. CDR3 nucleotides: TGTGCTAGTGGTTTGACGGGTTTTGGCTATGGCTACACCTTC. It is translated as CASGLTGFGYGYTF.

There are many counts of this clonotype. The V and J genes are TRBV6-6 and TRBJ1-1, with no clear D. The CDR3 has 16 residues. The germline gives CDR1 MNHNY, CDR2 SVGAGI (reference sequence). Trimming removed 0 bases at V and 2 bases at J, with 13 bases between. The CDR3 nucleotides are TGTGCCAGCAGTTACTCGTGGGGAGGACGTAACACTGAAGCTTTCTTT. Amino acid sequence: CASSYSWGGRNTEAFF.

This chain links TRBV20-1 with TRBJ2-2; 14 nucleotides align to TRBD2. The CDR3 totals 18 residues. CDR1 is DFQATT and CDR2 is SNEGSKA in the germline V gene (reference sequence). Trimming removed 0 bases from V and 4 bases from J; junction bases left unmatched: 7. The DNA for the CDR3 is TGCAGTGCTAGAGATAGGACTAGCGGGGGGCAATGCACCGGGGAGCTGTTTTTT. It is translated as CSARDRTSGGQCTGELFF.

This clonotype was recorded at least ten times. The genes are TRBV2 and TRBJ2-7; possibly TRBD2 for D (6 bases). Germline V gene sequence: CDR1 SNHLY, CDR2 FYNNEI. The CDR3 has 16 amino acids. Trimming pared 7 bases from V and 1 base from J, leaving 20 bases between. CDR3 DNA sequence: TGTGCCAGCAATCCTTCCCTGGCGGGACCGTCCTACGAGCAGTACTTC. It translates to CASNPSLAGPSYEQYF.

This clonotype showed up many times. Here the CDR3 DNA reads TGTGCCAGCAGCCCAAGATGGGTGGGCACTGAAGCTTTCTTT. Translated: CASSPRWVGTEAFF. The genes are TRBV28 and TRBJ1-1; no reliable D call. CDR3 size: 14 residues. Trimming took 6 bases from V and 4 from J, leaving 15 bases between them. Germline V gene lookup returns CDR1 MDHEN and CDR2 SYDVKM.

Here the CDR3 reads CASSRTYSNQPQHF. For the CDR3, the DNA is TGTGCCAGCAGCAGGACCTATAGCAATCAGCCCCAGCATTTT. The V call is TRBV9, the J call TRBJ1-5, with no clear D. The germline V gene encodes CDR1 SGDLS and CDR2 YYNGEE. V gave up 4 bases and J gave up 0 bases, with 8 bases separating them. This CDR3 spans 14 amino acids.

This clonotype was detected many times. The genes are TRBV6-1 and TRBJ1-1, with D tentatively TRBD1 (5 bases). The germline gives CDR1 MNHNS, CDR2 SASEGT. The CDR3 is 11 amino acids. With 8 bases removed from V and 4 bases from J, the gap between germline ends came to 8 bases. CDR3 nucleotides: TGTGCCAGCGAGGGGATCACTGAAGCTTTCTTT. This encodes CASEGITEAFF.

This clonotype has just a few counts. DNA for the CDR3: TGTGCCACCAGCAGAGGTGGGTACCTTGGGCTCGCTGAAGCTTTCTTT. It codes for CATSRGGYLGLAEAFF. This chain joins TRBV15 and TRBJ1-1, with D uncertain. V gave up 1 base and J gave up 6 bases, with 18 bases separating them. Germline CDR1 and CDR2: LNHNV and YYDKDF (reference sequence). The CDR3 covers 16 residues.

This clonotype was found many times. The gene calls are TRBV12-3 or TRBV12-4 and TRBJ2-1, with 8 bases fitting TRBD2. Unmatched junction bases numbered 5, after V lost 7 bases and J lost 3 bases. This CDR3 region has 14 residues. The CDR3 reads CASTPAGDYNEQFF. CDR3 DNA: TGTGCCAGCACCCCAGCGGGAGACTACAATGAGCAGTTCTTC.

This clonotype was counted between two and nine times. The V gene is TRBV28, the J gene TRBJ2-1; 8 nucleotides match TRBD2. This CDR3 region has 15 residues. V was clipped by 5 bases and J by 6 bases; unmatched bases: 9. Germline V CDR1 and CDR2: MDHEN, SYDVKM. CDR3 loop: CASSPRGVRSNEQFF. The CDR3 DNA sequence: TGTGCCAGCAGTCCGCGGGGGGTACGCTCCAATGAGCAGTTCTTC.

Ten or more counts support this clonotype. Here the CDR3 reads CASSSVRGQTQPQHF. CDR3 bases: TGTGCCAGCAGTTCAGTTCGGGGACAAACCCAGCCCCAGCATTTT. The V call is TRBV27, the J call TRBJ1-5; D might be TRBD1 (6 bases). There are 15 residues in the CDR3. Germline values: CDR1 MNHEY, CDR2 SMNVEV (reference sequence). V shed 4 bases and J shed 7 bases, with 17 bases lying between them.

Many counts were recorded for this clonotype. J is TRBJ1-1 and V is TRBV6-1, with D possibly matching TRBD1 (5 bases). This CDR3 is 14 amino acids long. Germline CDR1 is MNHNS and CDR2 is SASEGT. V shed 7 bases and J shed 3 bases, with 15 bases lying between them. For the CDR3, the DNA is TGTGCCAGCAACCCTCTGGACACCTACACTGAAGCTTTCTTT. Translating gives CASNPLDTYTEAFF.

This CDR3 is CASSPGQGGNEKLFF. CDR3 bases: TGTGCCAGCAGTCCGGGACAGGGAGGAAATGAAAAACTGTTTTTT. The V and J genes are TRBV25-1 and TRBJ1-4; 9 positions match TRBD1. The CDR3 contains 15 residues. The germline V gene has CDR1 MGHDK and CDR2 SYGVNS. The trim removed 5 bases at V and 5 bases at J, leaving 6 bases unmatched.